This TCR beta chain comes out of a study of T cells in women clearing cervical HPV infection. The overall study: Donors had HPV16-related CIN3 or worse; 2 had invasive cancer. For cases, blood was sampled a median approximately 150 days after lesion detection, interquartile range roughly 80 to 200 days. Whole-study findings and limits: Repertoire richness, not evenness, was significantly elevated in CIN3+ cases versus controls. Effector/memory and HPV-specific T cells were not isolated, and association timing is unknown.

Note on this clone: Antigen: not known. The sequenced fragment ends 3 residues before the CDR3 boundary, so the rest is inferred from the germline J gene.

Germline CDR1 and CDR2: MNHEY and SVGEGT. After removal of 9 bases from V and 0 bases from J, the junction contained 7 bases not matched to a gene. The CDR3 is 14 residues long. Here immunoSEQ multiplex PCR was the method, and the copy in TCRdb shows in-frame clones only, minus some. The sample has about 48,000 clones. The chain couples TRBV6-2 or TRBV6-3 to TRBJ1-1; 7 bases map to TRBD1. Material: blood buffy coat. The origin of this receptor is a woman aged 18-70 years with a cervical HPV16 infection that either progressed to CIN3+ or cleared (not recorded which). The sequenced CDR3 bases are TGTGCCAGTTCTTGGACAGGTCTGAACACTGAA. This encodes CASSWTGLNTE. The CDR3 reads in full as CASSWTGLNTEAFF.